The table lists the clone carrying this TCR beta chain with many counts. Its target is unknown. According to the study, genomic DNA was the template for TCR beta VDJ and CDR3 profiling. Via MiXCR, TCRdb re-called the reads, giving one row per CDR3 protein. The sample lists 120,000 or so distinct CDR3 sequences; about 60% were seen once. Trimming at V came to 8 bases and at J to 2 bases, leaving 3 bases not matched to a gene. The CDR3 runs to 12 residues. Germline CDR1 and CDR2: SEHNR and FQNEAQ (reference sequence). This sample was included in a study of CD8+CD57+ T cells in acquired aplastic anemia. Across the whole study: Mean yield of DNA from sorted CD4+ and CD8+ cells was 2.5 to 4 ug. Study results and limitations: Found in both controls and patients were approximately 29 CD8+ CDR3 sequences.

In patients chosen for sequencing, flow cytometry had shown CD8+CD57+ cell expansion. Therapy had not been given to patients before blood sampling. The V call is TRBV7-9, the J call TRBJ2-7, with TRBD2 matching over 7 bases. The specimen was sorted CD4+, CD8+, or CD8+CD57+ T cells (not recorded which) from PBMCs. This TCR was recovered from a human donor with aplastic anemia. The CDR3: CASGGDTYEQYF. The CDR3 region has the DNA TGTGCCAGCGGGGGGGATACCTACGAGCAGTACTTC.